This T cell receptor beta chain was obtained from a study of EBV T-cell therapy then PD-1 blockade in nasopharyngeal carcinoma. As for treatment: AdE1-LMPpoly-expanded autologous EBV-specific T-cell therapy followed by anti-PD-1 nivolumab. Germline loops: CDR1 SGHVS, CDR2 FNYEAQ. The CDR3 length is 15 residues. Trimming removed 5 bases at V and 1 base at J, with 12 bases between. Sequencing was performed with immunoSEQ multiplex PCR; in TCRdb, only in-frame clones are kept and a portion is missing. The table shows approximately 25,000 clones, with about 87% occurring only once. Remarks on this clone: Its antigen is undetermined.

The sequence was collected from a man between 35 and 55 years old with nasopharyngeal carcinoma. The specimen comprised CD8+ T cells from blood, sampled between days 50 and 65 from a patient whose treatment included autologous EBV-specific T cells and nivolumab. The V and J genes are TRBV7-6 and TRBJ2-1; D perhaps matches TRBD2 (6 bases). CDR3 protein: CASSGPGASYNEQFF. The CDR3 region has the DNA TGTGCCAGCAGCGGACCGGGAGCGTCCTACAATGAGCAGTTCTTC.